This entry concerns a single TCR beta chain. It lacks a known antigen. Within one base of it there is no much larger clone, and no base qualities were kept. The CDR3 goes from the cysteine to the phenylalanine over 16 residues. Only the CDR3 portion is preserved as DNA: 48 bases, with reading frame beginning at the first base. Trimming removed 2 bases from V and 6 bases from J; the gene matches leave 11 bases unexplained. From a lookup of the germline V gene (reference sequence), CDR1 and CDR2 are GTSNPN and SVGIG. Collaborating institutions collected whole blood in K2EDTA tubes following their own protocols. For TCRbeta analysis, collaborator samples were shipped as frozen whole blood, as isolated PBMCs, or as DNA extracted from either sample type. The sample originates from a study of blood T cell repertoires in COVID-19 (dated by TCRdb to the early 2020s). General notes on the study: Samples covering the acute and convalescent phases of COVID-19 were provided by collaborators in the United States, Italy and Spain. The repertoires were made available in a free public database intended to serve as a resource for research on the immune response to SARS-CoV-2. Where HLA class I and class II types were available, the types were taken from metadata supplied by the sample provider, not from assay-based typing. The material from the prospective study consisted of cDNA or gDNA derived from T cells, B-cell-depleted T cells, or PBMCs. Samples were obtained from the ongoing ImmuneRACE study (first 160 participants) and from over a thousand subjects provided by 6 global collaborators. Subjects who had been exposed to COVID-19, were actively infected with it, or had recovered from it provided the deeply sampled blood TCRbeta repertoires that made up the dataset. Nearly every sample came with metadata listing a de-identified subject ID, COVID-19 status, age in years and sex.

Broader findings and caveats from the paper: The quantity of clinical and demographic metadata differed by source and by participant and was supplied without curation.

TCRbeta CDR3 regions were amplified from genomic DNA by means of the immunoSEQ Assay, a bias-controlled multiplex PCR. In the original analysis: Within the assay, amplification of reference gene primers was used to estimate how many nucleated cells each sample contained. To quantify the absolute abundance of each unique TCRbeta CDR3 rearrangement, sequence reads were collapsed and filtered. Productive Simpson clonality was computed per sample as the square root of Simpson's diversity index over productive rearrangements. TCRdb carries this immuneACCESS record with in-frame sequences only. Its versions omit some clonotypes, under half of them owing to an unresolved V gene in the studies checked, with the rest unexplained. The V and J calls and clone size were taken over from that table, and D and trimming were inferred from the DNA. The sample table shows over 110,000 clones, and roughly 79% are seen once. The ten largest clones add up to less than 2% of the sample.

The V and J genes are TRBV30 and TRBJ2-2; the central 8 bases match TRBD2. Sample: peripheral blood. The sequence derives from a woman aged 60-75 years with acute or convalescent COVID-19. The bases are TGTGCCTGGAGTCCTCGGGGGGGAAGTATAGCCGGGGAGCTGTTTTTT. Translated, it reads CAWSPRGGSIAGELFF. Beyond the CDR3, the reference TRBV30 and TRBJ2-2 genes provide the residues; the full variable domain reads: SQTIHQWPATLVQPVGSPLSLECTVEGTSNPNLYWYRQAAGRGLQLLFYSVGIGQISSEVPQNLSASRPQDRQFILSSKKLLLSDSGFYLCAWSPRGGSIAGELFFGEGSRLTVL.